The sequence of this TCR beta chain was determined in a study of cytomegalovirus exposure and HLA in healthy donors. Study context: Out of 300 to 500 genotyped donors, approximately 84% belonged to the Caucasian-associated ancestry cluster. The study, taken as a whole, reports: Analyses of presence and absence presupposed an approximately uniform sequencing depth across donors. It emerged from a later analysis that several of the most significant clusters appeared to be linked to common viral pathogens.

Amplification used 60 Vbeta primers and 13 Jbeta primers. The protocol was immunoSEQ multiplex PCR, while the TCRdb copy is restricted to in-frame clones and leaves out a portion. This sample yields roughly 100,000 clones, of which roughly four fifths are seen a single time; about 1.6% belongs to the top ten. Note on this clone: Its antigen remains unknown.

Germline V gives CDR1 MNHEY, CDR2 SVGAGI. The CDR3 covers 14 residues. Trimming shortened V by 0 bases and J by 3 bases, and 8 bases separated the two germline ends. The sequence was obtained from a man in his forties or fifties in good health and CMV-seronegative. Material for sequencing was PBMCs. This chain links TRBV6-5 with TRBJ1-1; D perhaps matches TRBD1 (5 bases). The CDR3 bases are TGTGCCAGCAGTTACTCGATAGGGGACACTGAAGCTTTCTTT. Its protein is CASSYSIGDTEAFF.